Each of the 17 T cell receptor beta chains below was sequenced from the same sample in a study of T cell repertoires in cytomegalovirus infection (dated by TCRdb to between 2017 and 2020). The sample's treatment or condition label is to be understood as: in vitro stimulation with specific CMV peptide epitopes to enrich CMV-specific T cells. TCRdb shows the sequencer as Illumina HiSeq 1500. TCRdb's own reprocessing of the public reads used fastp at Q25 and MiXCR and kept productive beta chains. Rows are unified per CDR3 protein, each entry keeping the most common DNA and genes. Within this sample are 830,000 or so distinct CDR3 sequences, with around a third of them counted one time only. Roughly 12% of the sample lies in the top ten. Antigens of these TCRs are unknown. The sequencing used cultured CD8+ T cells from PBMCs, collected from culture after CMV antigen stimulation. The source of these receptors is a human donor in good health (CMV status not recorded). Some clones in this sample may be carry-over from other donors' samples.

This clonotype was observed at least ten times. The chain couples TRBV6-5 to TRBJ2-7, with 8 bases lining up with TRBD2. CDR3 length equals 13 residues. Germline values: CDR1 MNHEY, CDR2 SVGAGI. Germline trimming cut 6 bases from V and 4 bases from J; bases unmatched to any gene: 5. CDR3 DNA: TGTGCCAGCAGGCCCCGGGGGGGATACGAGCAGTACGTC. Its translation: CASRPRGGYEQYV.

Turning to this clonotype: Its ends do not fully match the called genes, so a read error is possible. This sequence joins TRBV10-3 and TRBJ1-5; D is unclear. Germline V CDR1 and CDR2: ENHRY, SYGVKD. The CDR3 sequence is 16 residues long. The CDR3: CAVSVGPGDSNQPQHF. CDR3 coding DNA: TGTGCCGTCAGTGTCGGGCCAGGCGATAGCAATCAGCCCCAGCATTTT.

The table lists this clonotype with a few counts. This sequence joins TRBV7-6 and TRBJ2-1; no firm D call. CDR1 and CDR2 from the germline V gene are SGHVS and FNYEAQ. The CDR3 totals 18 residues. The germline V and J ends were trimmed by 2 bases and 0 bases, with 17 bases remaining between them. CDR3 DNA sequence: TGTGCCAGCAGCTTAACGGTCCGGATCCTAAGCTCCTACAATGAGCAGTTCTTC. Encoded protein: CASSLTVRILSSYNEQFF.

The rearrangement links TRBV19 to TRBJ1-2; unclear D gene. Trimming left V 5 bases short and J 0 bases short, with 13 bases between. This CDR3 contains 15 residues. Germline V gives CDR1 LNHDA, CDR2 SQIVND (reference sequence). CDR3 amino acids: CASSASAGANYGYTF. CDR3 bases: TGTGCCAGTAGTGCGTCGGCAGGTGCTAACTATGGCTACACCTTC.

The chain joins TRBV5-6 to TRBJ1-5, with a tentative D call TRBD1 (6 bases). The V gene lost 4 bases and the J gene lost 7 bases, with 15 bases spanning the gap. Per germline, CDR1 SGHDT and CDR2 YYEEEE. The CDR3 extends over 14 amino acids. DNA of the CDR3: TGTGCCAGCAGCCGGGAGGGGGTGATGCAGCCCCAGCATTTT. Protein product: CASSREGVMQPQHF.

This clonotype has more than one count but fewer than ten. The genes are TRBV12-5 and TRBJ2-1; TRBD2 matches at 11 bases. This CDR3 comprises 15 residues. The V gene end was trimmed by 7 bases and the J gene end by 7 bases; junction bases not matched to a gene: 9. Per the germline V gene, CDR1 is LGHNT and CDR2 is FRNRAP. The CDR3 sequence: CASAGGLAGLNEQFF. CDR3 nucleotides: TGTGCTAGTGCCGGAGGACTAGCGGGTCTTAATGAGCAGTTCTTC.

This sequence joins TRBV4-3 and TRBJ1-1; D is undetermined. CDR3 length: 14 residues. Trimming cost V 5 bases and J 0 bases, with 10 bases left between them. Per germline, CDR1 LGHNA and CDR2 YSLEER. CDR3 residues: CASSDGEMNTEAFF. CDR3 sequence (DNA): TGCGCCAGCAGCGACGGCGAAATGAACACTGAAGCTTTCTTT.

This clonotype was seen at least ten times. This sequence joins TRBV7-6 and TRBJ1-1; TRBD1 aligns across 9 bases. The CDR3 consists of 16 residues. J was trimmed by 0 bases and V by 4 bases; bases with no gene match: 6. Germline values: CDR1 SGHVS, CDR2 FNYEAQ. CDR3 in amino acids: CASSSGQGQMNTEAFF. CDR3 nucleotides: TGTGCCAGCAGCTCTGGACAGGGGCAGATGAACACTGAAGCTTTCTTT.

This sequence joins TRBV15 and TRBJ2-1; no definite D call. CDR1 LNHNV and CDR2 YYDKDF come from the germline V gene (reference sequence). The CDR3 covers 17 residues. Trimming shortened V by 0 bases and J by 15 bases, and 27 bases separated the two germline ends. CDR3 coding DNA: TGTGCCACCAGCAGAGATCAGTTGGATCTACTTCTCGGCGGTCCGTTCTTC. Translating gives CATSRDQLDLLLGGPFF.

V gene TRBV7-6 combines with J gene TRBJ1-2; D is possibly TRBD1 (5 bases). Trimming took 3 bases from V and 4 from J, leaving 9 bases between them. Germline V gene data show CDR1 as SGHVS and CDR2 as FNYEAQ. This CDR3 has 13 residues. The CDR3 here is CASSFGALYGYTF. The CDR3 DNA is TGTGCCAGCAGCTTTGGGGCCCTCTATGGCTACACCTTC.

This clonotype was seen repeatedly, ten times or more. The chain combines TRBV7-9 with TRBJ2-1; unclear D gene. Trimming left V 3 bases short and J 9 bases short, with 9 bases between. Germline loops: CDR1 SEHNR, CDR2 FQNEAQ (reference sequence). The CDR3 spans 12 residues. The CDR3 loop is CASSFSTFEQFF. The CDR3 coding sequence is TGTGCCAGCAGCTTTAGTACCTTTGAGCAGTTCTTC.

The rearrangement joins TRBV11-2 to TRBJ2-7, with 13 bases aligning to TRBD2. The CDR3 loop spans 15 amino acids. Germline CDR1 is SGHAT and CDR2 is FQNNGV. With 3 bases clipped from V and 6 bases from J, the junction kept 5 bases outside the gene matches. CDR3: CASSLGTSGEGEQYV. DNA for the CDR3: TGTGCCAGCAGCTTGGGGACTAGCGGGGAGGGCGAGCAGTACGTC.

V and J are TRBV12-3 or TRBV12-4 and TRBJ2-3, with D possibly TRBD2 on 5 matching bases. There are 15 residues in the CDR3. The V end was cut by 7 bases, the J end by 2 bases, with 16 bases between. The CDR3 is CASKSRSEDTDTQYF. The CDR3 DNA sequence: TGTGCCAGCAAGTCCCGCTCGGAGGACACAGATACGCAGTATTTT.

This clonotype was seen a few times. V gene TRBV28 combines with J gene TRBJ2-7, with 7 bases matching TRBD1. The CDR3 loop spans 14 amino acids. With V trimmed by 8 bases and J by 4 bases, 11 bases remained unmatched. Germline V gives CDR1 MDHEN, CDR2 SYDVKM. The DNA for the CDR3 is TGTGCCAGCTATGGGTTGGGACAGCTTTACGAGCAGTACGTC. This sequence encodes CASYGLGQLYEQYV.

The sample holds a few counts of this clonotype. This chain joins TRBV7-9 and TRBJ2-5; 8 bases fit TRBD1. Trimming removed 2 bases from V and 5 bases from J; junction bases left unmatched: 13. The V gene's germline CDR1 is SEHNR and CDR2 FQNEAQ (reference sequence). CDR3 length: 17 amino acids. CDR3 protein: CASSLRTGRKEKETQYF. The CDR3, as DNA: TGTGCCAGCAGCTTAAGGACAGGGAGGAAGGAGAAGGAGACCCAGTACTTC. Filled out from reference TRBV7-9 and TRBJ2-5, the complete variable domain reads DTGVSQNPRHKITKRGQNVTFRCDPISEHNRLYWYRQTLGQGPEFLTYFQNEAQLEKSRLLSDRFSAERPKGSFSTLEIQRTEQGDSAMYLCASSLRTGRKEKETQYFGPGTRLLVL.

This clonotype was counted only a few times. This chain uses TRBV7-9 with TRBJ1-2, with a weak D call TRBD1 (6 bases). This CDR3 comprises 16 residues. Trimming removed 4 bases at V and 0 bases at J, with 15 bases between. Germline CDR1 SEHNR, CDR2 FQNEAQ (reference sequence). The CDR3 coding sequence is TGTGCCAGCAGCTCTACCGACAGGCAGCCTAACTATGGCTACACCTTC. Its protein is CASSSTDRQPNYGYTF.

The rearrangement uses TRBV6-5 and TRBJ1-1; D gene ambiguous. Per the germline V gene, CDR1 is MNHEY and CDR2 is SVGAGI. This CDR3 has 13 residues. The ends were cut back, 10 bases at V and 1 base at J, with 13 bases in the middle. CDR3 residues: CATSADPNTEAFF. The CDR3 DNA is TGTGCCACCTCAGCGGACCCGAACACTGAAGCTTTCTTT.